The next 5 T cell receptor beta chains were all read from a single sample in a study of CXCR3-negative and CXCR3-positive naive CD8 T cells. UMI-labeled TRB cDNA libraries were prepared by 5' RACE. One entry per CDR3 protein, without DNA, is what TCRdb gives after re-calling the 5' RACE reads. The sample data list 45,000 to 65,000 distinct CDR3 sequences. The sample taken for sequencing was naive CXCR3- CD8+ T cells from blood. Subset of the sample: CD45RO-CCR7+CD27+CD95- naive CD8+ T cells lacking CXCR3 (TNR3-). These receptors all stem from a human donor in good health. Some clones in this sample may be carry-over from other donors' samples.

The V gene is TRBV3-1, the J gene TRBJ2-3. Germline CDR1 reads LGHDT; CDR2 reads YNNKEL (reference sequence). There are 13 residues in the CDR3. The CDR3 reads CASSQDVADTQYF.

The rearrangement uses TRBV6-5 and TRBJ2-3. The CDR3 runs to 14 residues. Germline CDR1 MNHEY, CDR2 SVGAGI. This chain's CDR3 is CASSYAQDGDTQYF.

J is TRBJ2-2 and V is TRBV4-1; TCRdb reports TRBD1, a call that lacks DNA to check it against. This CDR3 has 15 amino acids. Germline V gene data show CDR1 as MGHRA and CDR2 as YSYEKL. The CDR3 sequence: CASSPDREIAGELFF.

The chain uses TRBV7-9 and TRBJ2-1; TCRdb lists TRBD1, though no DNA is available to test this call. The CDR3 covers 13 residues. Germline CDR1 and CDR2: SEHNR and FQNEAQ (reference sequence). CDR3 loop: CASSFDSSNEQFF.

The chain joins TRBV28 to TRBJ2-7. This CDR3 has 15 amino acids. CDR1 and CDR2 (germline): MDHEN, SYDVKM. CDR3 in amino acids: CASSGVSDGTYEQYF.